This T cell receptor beta chain was identified during a study of blood T cells in healthy people across ages. The study, taken as a whole, reports: In long-lived donors, naive CD4+ cell counts and diversity exceeded those of aged donors. Researchers deemed the diversity estimates from one million T cells underestimates.

This clonotype appeared a few times. Antigen: not known. A second roughly 6 to 12 cycle PCR used barcoded and J-beta primers. One entry per CDR3 protein, called by TCRdb with MiXCR from the 5' RACE reads. The sample comprises approximately 800,000 distinct CDR3 sequences, approximately 53% of which are singletons, and 20% to 30% rests with the top ten. Each donor was a healthy Caucasian individual from Russia, aged about 6 to 100. PBMCs numbering at least 7 million were isolated per sample. The CDR3 contains 15 residues. The V segment lost 6 bases and the J segment 2 bases; nucleotides outside the gene matches: 8. CDR1 is SNHLY and CDR2 is FYNNEI in the germline V gene.

The sequencing sample was made of blood. This TCR was recovered from a middle-aged man in good health. The V and J genes are TRBV2 and TRBJ2-3; 7 bases agree with TRBD2. The CDR3 DNA sequence: TGTGCCAGCAGCCCAGGGAGGGATTACACAGATACGCAGTATTTT. This sequence encodes CASSPGRDYTDTQYF.